This T cell receptor (beta chain) was identified in a study of T cell repertoires in cytomegalovirus infection. Overall study: Use of recently identified HLA-C-restricted and well-studied HLA-B-restricted CMV epitopes was part of the study. Public TCR beta signatures indicated both CMV infection and matching HLA type.

Trimming removed 1 base from V and 7 bases from J; junction bases left unmatched: 3. The CDR3 has 15 amino acids. MiXCR was run by TCRdb on the reads, yielding one entry per CDR3 protein. In the table there are 450,000 to 650,000 distinct CDR3 sequences, under 45% of which are singletons. Overall study results and limits: Ex vivo responses were dominated by HLA-C-restricted CMV-specific TCR beta clonotypes. Public TCR beta family frequency separated CMV-and-HLA carriers, including in an independent cohort.

With respect to this clonotype: Its antigen is undetermined.

Sample: cultured PBMCs, taken from culture after CMV antigen stimulation. This clonotype originated in a human donor in good health (CMV status not recorded). Some clones in this sample may be carry-over from other donors' samples. The chain employs TRBV12-3 or TRBV12-4 and TRBJ2-4, with TRBD1 identical over 11 bases. CDR3: CASSLGTGGANIQYF. CDR3 DNA: TGTGCCAGCAGTTTAGGGACAGGGGGCGCGAACATTCAGTACTTC.